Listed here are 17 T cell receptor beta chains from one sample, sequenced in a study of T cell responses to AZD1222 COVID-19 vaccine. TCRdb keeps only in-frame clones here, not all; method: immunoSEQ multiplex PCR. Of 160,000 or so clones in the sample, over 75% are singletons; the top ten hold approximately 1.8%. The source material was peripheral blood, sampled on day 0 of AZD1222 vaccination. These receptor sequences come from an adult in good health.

The CDR3 reads CASSSPGQVFQPQHF. Written as DNA, the CDR3 is TGTGCCAGCAGTTCCCCGGGACAGGTTTTTCAGCCCCAGCATTTT. The rearrangement joins TRBV28 to TRBJ1-5; 8 nucleotides line up with TRBD1. Germline values: CDR1 MDHEN, CDR2 SYDVKM. The CDR3 is 15 residues long. Trimming removed 4 bases from V and 6 bases from J; junction bases left unmatched: 8.

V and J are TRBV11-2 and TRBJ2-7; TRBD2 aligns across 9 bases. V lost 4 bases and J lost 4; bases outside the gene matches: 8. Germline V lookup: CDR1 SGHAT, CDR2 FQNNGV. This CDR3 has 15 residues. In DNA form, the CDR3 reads TGTGCCAGCAGCTCAATAGCGGGAGCTGGATACGAGCAGTACTTC. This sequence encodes CASSSIAGAGYEQYF.

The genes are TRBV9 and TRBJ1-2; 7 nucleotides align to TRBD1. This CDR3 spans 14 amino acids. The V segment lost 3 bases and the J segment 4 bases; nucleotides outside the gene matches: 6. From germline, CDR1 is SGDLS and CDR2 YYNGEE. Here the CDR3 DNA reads TGTGCCAGCAGCGAGGGAGGGGGCATCTATGGCTACACCTTC. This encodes CASSEGGGIYGYTF.

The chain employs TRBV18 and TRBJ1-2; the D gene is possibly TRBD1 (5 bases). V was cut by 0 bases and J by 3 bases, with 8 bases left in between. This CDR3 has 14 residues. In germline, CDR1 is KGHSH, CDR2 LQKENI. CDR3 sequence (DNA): TGTGCCAGCTCACCACCATCAGGGTACTATGGCTACACCTTC. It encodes CASSPPSGYYGYTF. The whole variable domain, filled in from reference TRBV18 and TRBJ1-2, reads NAGVMQNPRHLVRRRGQEARLRCSPMKGHSHVYWYRQLPEEGLKFMVYLQKENIIDESGMPKERFSAEFPKEGPSILRIQQVVRGDSAAYFCASSPPSGYYGYTFGSGTRLTVV.

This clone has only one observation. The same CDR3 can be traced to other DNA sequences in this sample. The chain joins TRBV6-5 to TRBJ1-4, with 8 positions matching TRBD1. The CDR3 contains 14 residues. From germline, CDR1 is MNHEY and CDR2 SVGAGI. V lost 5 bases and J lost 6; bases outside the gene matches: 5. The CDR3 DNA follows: TGTGCCAGCAGTCGAGGGACAGGAGATGAAAAACTGTTTTTT. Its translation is CASSRGTGDEKLFF.

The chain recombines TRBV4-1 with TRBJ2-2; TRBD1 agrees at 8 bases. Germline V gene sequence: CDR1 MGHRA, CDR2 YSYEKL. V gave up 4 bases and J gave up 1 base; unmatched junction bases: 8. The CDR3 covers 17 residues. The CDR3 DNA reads TGCGCCAGCAGCCCCTTCGGGACAGGCAAGAACACCGGGGAGCTGTTTTTT. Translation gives CASSPFGTGKNTGELFF.

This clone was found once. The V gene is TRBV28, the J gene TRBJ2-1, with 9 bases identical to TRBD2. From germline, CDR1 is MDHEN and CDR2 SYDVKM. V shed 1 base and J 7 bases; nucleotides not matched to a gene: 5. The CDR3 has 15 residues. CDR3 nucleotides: TGTGCCAGCAGTTTATCGGCGGGAGGGAGAAATGAGCAGTTCTTC. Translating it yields CASSLSAGGRNEQFF.

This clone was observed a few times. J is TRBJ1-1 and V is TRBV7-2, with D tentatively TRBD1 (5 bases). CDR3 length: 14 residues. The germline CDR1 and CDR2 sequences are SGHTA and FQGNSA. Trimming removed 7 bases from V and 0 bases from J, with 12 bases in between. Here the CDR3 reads CASNNRNMNTEAFF. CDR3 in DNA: TGTGCCAGCAACAACAGGAACATGAACACTGAAGCTTTCTTT.

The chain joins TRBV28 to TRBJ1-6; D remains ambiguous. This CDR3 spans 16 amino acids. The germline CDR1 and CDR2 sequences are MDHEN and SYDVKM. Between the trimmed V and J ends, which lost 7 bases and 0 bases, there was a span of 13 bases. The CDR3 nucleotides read TGTGCCAGCAATGTCAGGAGTAGCTCCTATAATTCACCCCTCCACTTT. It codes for CASNVRSSSYNSPLHF.

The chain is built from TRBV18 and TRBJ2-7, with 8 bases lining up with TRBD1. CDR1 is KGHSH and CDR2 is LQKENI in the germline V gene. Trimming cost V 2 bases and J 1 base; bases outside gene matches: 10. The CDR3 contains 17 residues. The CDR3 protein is CASSPSRAGQGSYEQYF. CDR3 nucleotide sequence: TGTGCCAGCTCACCATCCCGGGCCGGACAGGGTTCCTACGAGCAGTACTTC. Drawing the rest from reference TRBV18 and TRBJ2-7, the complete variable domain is NAGVMQNPRHLVRRRGQEARLRCSPMKGHSHVYWYRQLPEEGLKFMVYLQKENIIDESGMPKERFSAEFPKEGPSILRIQQVVRGDSAAYFCASSPSRAGQGSYEQYFGPGTRLTVT.

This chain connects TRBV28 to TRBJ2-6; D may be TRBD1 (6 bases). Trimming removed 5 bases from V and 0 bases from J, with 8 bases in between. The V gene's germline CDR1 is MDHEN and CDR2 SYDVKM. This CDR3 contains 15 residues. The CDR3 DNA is TGTGCCAGCAGTCTGGACAGCTCTGGGGCCAACGTCCTGACTTTC. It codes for CASSLDSSGANVLTF.

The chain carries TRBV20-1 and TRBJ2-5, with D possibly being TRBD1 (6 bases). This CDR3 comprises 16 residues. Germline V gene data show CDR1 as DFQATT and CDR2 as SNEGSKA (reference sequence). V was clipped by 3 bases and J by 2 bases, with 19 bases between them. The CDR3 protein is CSASYGGRISQETQYF. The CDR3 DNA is TGCAGTGCTAGTTATGGGGGCCGCATTTCACAAGAGACCCAGTACTTC.

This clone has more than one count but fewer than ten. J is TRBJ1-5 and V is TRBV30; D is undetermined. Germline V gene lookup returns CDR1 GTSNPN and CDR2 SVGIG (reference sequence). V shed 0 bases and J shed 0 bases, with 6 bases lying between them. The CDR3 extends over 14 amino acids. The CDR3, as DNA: TGTGCCTGGAGTGTAATGGATAGCAATCAGCCCCAGCATTTT. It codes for CAWSVMDSNQPQHF.

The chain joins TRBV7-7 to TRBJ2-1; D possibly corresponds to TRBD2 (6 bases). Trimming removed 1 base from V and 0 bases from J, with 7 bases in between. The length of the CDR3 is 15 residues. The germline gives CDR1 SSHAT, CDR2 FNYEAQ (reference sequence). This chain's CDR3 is CASSLDGSSYNEQFF. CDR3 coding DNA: TGTGCCAGCAGCTTAGACGGGAGCTCCTACAATGAGCAGTTCTTC.

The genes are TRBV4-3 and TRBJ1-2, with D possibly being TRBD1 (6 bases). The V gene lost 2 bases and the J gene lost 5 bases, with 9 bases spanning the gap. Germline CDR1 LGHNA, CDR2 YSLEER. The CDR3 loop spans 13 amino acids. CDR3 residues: CASSQQGHYGYTF. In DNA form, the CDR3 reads TGCGCCAGCAGCCAACAGGGGCATTATGGCTACACCTTC.

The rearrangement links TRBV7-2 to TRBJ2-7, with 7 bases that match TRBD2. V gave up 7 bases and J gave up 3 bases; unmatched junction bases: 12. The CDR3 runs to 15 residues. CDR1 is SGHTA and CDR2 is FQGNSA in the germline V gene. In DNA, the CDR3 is TGTGCCAGCACCTTCGCGCCGGGACTAAACTACGAGCAGTACTTC. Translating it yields CASTFAPGLNYEQYF.

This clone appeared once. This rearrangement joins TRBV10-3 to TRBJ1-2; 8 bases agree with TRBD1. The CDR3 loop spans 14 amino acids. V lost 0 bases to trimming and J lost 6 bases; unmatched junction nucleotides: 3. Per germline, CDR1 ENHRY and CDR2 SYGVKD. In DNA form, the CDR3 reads TGTGCCATCAGTGAGTCTCAGGGGGCGGATGGCTACACCTTC. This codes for CAISESQGADGYTF.